The T cell receptor beta chain described here comes from a study of T cell changes during pregnancy in multiple sclerosis. This CDR3 comprises 11 residues. Germline CDR1 SQVTM, CDR2 ANQGSEA. V was pared by 0 bases and J by 5 bases, with 2 bases between. This clone occurred once. Using immunoSEQ multiplex PCR, the repertoire was profiled, and TCRdb retains in-frame clones only, with some absent. The sample includes 50,000 to 80,000 clones, roughly 90% of them seen just once. The V call is TRBV29-1, the J call TRBJ1-5; D not resolved. The sample consisted of CD8+ T cells from peripheral blood mononuclear cells, taken before pregnancy. The receptor comes from a female donor with multiple sclerosis, enrolled in a pregnancy study. CDR3 sequence: CSVEDYQPQHF. Here the CDR3 DNA reads TGCAGCGTTGAAGACTATCAGCCCCAGCATTTT.